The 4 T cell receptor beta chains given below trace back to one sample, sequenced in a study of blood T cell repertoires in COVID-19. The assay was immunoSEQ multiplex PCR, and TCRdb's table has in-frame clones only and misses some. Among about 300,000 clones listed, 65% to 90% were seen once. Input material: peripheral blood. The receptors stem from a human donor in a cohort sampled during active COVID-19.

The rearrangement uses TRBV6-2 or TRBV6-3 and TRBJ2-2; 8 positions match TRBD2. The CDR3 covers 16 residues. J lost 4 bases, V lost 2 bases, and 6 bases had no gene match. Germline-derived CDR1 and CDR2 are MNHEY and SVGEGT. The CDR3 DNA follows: TGTGCCAGCAGTTACGGGACGGGAGGGGGCACCGGGGAGCTGTTTTTT. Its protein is CASSYGTGGGTGELFF.

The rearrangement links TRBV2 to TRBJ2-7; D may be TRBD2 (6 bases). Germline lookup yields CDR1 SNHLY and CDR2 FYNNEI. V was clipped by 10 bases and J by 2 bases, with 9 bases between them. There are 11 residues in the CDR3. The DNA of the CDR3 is TGTGCCACCGGGGGAACCTACGAGCAGTACTTC. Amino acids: CATGGTYEQYF. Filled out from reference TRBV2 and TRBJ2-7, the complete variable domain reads EPEVTQTPSHQVTQMGQEVILRCVPISNHLYFYWYRQILGQKVEFLVSFYNNEISEKSEIFDDQFSVERPDGSNFTLKIRSTKLEDSAMYFCATGGTYEQYFGPGTRLTVT.

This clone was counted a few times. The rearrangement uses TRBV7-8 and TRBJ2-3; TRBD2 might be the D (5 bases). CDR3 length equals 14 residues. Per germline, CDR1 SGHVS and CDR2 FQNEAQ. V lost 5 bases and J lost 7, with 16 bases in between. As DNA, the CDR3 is TGTGCCAGCAGCCCGCGACTATTACGGCATACGCAGTATTTT. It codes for CASSPRLLRHTQYF.

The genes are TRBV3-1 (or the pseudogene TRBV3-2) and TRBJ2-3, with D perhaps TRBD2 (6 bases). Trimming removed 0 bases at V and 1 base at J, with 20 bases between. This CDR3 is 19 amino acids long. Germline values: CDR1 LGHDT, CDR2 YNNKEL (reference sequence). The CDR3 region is CASSQDWPQLASGTDTQYF. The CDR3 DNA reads TGTGCCAGCAGCCAAGATTGGCCTCAGTTGGCTAGCGGCACAGATACGCAGTATTTT.